Listed below are T cell receptor beta chains from one sample, sequenced in a study of blood T cell repertoires in COVID-19. Method: immunoSEQ multiplex PCR; TCRdb's copy keeps in-frame clones and lacks some. The sample includes around 400,000 clones, roughly 89% of them seen just once. Input material: PBMCs or T cells enriched from blood (not recorded which). The receptors here all came from a woman aged 25 to 39 who had recovered from COVID-19. Both conserved end residues are part of each CDR3. Fields, in order: J gene, D gene, V gene, clone size, CDR3 protein, CDR3 DNA. The D gene is left open where the match is weak. Where a row states a size, it is once, few, many or the class of an expanded clone; other rows omit it.

>TRBJ1-1|.|TRBV30|.
CAWRGQQNTEAFF
TGTGCCTGGAGGGGGCAGCAGAACACTGAAGCTTTCTTT
>TRBJ1-5|.|TRBV6-5|.
CASHQGINQPQHF
TGTGCCAGCCACCAGGGAATTAATCAGCCCCAGCATTTT
>TRBJ2-7|TRBD1|TRBV29-1|.
CSVGGQGAYEQYF
TGCAGCGTTGGGGGACAGGGGGCCTACGAGCAGTACTTC
>TRBJ2-7|.|TRBV3-1/TRBV3-2|.
CASSNTASGHRYEQYF
TGTGCCAGCAGCAATACAGCCTCGGGACACCGCTACGAGCAGTACTTC
>TRBJ2-7|TRBD1|TRBV11-2|.
CASSLLVGQGSGEQYF
TGTGCCAGCAGCTTATTGGTGGGACAGGGGTCGGGTGAGCAGTACTTC
>TRBJ2-5|TRBD1|TRBV6-5|.
CASSYFSGTEETQYF
TGTGCCAGCAGTTACTTCTCCGGGACAGAAGAGACCCAGTACTTC
>TRBJ2-3|TRBD1|TRBV27|.
CASSSIPGQGADTQYF
TGTGCCAGCAGCTCAATACCGGGACAGGGGGCAGATACGCAGTATTTT
>TRBJ1-4|TRBD1|TRBV28|.
CASRRTGVLEKLFF
TGTGCCAGCAGGCGGACAGGGGTGTTGGAAAAACTGTTTTTT
>TRBJ1-1|.|TRBV24-1|.
CATNYWTVIRWNTEAFF
TGTGCCACCAACTATTGGACAGTCATACGATGGAACACTGAAGCTTTCTTT
>TRBJ1-1|.|TRBV6-2/TRBV6-3|few
CASSRDSEPFF
TGTGCCAGCAGTCGAGATTCCGAGCCTTTCTTT
>TRBJ2-7|.|TRBV4-1|.
CASSQPGGGYEQYF
TGCGCCAGCAGCCAACCGGGTGGCGGCTACGAGCAGTACTTC
>TRBJ2-2|.|TRBV30|.
CAWSHLQQTGELFF
TGTGCCTGGAGCCATTTACAGCAAACCGGGGAGCTGTTTTTT
>TRBJ2-7|TRBD2|TRBV28|once
CASTPSGRVYEQYF
TGTGCCAGCACCCCTAGCGGGAGGGTCTACGAGCAGTACTTC
>TRBJ1-5|.|TRBV6-1|.
CASSKGFGNQPQHF
TGTGCCAGCAGTAAGGGGTTCGGCAATCAGCCCCAGCATTTT
>TRBJ2-1|.|TRBV20-1|.
CSAGRGNEQFF
TGCAGTGCTGGCCGGGGGAATGAGCAGTTCTTC
>TRBJ1-1|.|TRBV7-2|.
CASSAYTEAFF
TGTGCCAGCAGCGCGTACACTGAAGCTTTCTTT
>TRBJ1-4|TRBD1|TRBV28|.
CASSLRGQAYEKLFF
TGTGCCAGCAGTTTACGGGGACAGGCTTATGAAAAACTGTTTTTT
>TRBJ1-2|.|TRBV9|.
CASSVDSYGYTF
TGTGCCAGCAGCGTAGACTCATATGGCTACACCTTC
>TRBJ1-1|.|TRBV10-3|.
CASGLGLGGNTEAFF
TGTGCCTCCGGACTGGGGCTGGGGGGGAACACTGAAGCTTTCTTT
>TRBJ1-5|.|TRBV7-2|.
CASSSGRGEQPQHF
TGTGCCAGCAGCTCAGGGCGGGGAGAGCAGCCCCAGCATTTT
>TRBJ1-1|.|TRBV18|.
CASSPGRNTEAFF
TGTGCCAGCTCACCAGGGAGGAACACTGAAGCTTTCTTT
>TRBJ2-7|TRBD1|TRBV15|.
CATSRDGQGSHEQYF
TGTGCCACCAGCAGAGATGGACAGGGGAGCCACGAGCAGTACTTC
>TRBJ1-5|.|TRBV5-1|.
CASFPIGGRTKDSNQPQHF
TGCGCCAGCTTCCCTATCGGGGGGAGGACCAAGGATAGCAATCAGCCCCAGCATTTT
>TRBJ1-6|.|TRBV12-3/TRBV12-4|few
CASSSTNSPLHF
TGTGCCAGCAGTTCGACAAATTCACCCCTCCACTTT
>TRBJ2-5|TRBD2|TRBV7-9|.
CASSWGGGLVGTQYF
TGTGCCAGCAGCTGGGGGGGAGGACTAGTCGGGACCCAGTACTTC
>TRBJ2-3|.|TRBV4-2|once
CASSQAPVTDTQYF
TGTGCCAGCAGCCAAGCTCCAGTCACAGATACGCAGTATTTT
>TRBJ2-2|.|TRBV6-6|.
CASSPGADFANTGELFF
TGTGCCAGCAGTCCAGGGGCGGACTTTGCGAACACCGGGGAGCTGTTTTTT
>TRBJ2-7|TRBD2|TRBV9|.
CASSPREGYSYEQYF
TGTGCCAGCAGCCCTCGGGAGGGCTATTCCTACGAGCAGTACTTC
>TRBJ2-1|TRBD2|TRBV6-2/TRBV6-3|.
CASSQGLAGVDEQFF
TGTGCCAGCAGCCAGGGACTAGCGGGGGTGGACGAGCAGTTCTTC
>TRBJ2-5|.|TRBV7-2|.
CASSFGASKRTQYF
TGTGCCAGCAGCTTTGGGGCGTCCAAGAGGACCCAGTACTTC
>TRBJ2-1|TRBD2|TRBV28|.
CASSPSGAGEEEQFF
TGTGCCAGCAGTCCAAGCGGTGCGGGAGAGGAAGAGCAGTTCTTC
>TRBJ2-2|.|TRBV7-8|.
CASSLARLDLSGNTGELFF
TGTGCCAGCAGCTTAGCCAGACTAGACCTGTCGGGAAACACCGGGGAGCTGTTTTTT
>TRBJ2-6|TRBD2|TRBV4-3|.
CASSQGPGGPSSGANVLTF
TGCGCCAGCAGCCAAGGACCGGGGGGGCCCAGCTCTGGGGCCAACGTCCTGACTTTC
>TRBJ1-2|.|TRBV6-5|.
CASSRGGTDYYGYTF
TGTGCCAGCAGTAGGGGGGGCACCGACTACTATGGCTACACCTTC
>TRBJ2-7|TRBD2|TRBV30|.
CAWRSVKTSGGYEQYF
TGTGCCTGGAGGAGTGTGAAGACTAGCGGGGGGTACGAGCAGTACTTC
>TRBJ1-1|.|TRBV4-1|.
CASSQDPGNTEAFF
TGCGCCAGCAGCCAAGATCCGGGGAACACTGAAGCTTTCTTT